The T cell receptor beta chain under discussion was sequenced for a study of T cell changes during pregnancy in multiple sclerosis. There are 13 residues in the CDR3. In germline, CDR1 is SGHKS, CDR2 YYEKEE (reference sequence). V shed 2 bases and J shed 5 bases, with 7 bases lying between them. Assay: immunoSEQ multiplex PCR; the TCRdb copy retains only in-frame clones and omits some. The repertoire holds about 130,000 clones, with around 95% as singletons. Source: peripheral blood, taken after pregnancy. The chain has TRBV5-5 and TRBJ2-2, with D perhaps matching TRBD2 (6 bases). The sequence derives from a female donor with multiple sclerosis, enrolled in a pregnancy study. The CDR3 region is CASSFGTTGELFF. In nucleotides, the CDR3 is TGTGCCAGCAGCTTCGGGACTACCGGGGAGCTGTTTTTT.